The 18 T cell receptor beta chains below come from one sample, sequenced in a study of vaccination and CD4 T cells after COVID-19. The treatment here: approximately nine-day PBMC culture with coronavirus spike peptide pools or control peptides (ViraFEST assay). Sequenced with the Oncomine TCR Beta short-read assay was DNA taken from cultured CD4+ T cells. A single record per CDR3 protein comes from TCRdb applying MiXCR to the PCR reads. The repertoire holds 9,500 to 12,000 distinct CDR3 sequences, with approximately 46% as singletons. These receptors lack a known antigen. Sequenced material: CD4+ T cells from blood, cultured in vitro. The receptor source for this set is a human donor who had recovered from COVID-19.

The genes are TRBV7-7 and TRBJ2-1, with TRBD2 matching over 13 bases. The J segment lost 6 bases and the V segment lost 0 bases, leaving 2 bases of the junction unmatched. Germline V lookup: CDR1 SSHAT, CDR2 FNYEAQ (reference sequence). This CDR3 region has 16 residues. CDR3 sequence: CASSLAGTSGANEQFF. CDR3 nucleotides: TGTGCCAGCAGCTTAGCCGGGACTAGCGGGGCCAATGAGCAGTTCTTC. Variable domain in full (rest from reference TRBV7-7 and TRBJ2-1): GAGVSQSPRYKVTKRGQDVTLRCDPISSHATLYWYQQALGQGPEFLTYFNYEAQPDKSGLPSDRFSAERPEGSISTLTIQRTEQRDSAMYRCASSLAGTSGANEQFFGPGTRLTVL.

The DNA for the CDR3 is TGTGCCAGCAGCCAACAGGAGCACACTGAAGCTTTCTTT. This gives the protein CASSQQEHTEAFF. The chain couples TRBV3-1 to TRBJ1-1; D remains ambiguous. The CDR3 extends over 13 amino acids. V was trimmed by 2 bases and J by 3 bases, leaving 7 bases between them. Germline values: CDR1 LGHDT, CDR2 YNNKEL (reference sequence).

The V and J genes are TRBV7-2 and TRBJ2-3, with 7 bases lining up with TRBD2. Germline CDR1 reads SGHTA; CDR2 reads FQGNSA. The V gene end was trimmed by 4 bases and the J gene end by 6 bases; junction bases not matched to a gene: 4. The CDR3 has 13 amino acids. The CDR3 nucleotides are TGTGCCAGCAGCTCGGGAGGTGAGGATACGCAGTATTTT. Amino acids: CASSSGGEDTQYF. The whole variable domain, filled in from reference TRBV7-2 and TRBJ2-3, reads GAGVSQSPSNKVTEKGKDVELRCDPISGHTALYWYRQSLGQGLEFLIYFQGNSAPDKSGLPSDRFSAERTGGSVSTLTIQRTQQEDSAVYLCASSSGGEDTQYFGPGTRLTVL.

The rearrangement links TRBV12-3 or TRBV12-4 to TRBJ2-7; D is unclear. V lost 6 bases, J lost 3 bases, and 9 bases lay in between. This CDR3 has 12 amino acids. CDR3 in amino acids: CASSLMDYEQYF. CDR3 bases: TGTGCCAGCAGCCTTATGGACTACGAGCAGTACTTC.

V usage is TRBV12-3 or TRBV12-4 and J usage is TRBJ1-2, with D maybe TRBD1 (6 bases). The CDR3 loop spans 16 amino acids. Trimming pared 2 bases from V and 4 bases from J, leaving 17 bases between. The CDR3 nucleotides read TGTGCCAGCAGTTTAATTGGTCCGGGGGCCCCCTATGGCTACACCTTC. Residues: CASSLIGPGAPYGYTF.

This clonotype was found a few times. V and J are TRBV20-1 and TRBJ2-3; TRBD1 might be the D (5 bases). V shed 4 bases and J shed 10 bases, with 18 bases lying between them. This CDR3 comprises 13 residues. The V gene's germline CDR1 is DFQATT and CDR2 SNEGSKA (reference sequence). DNA for the CDR3: TGCAGTGCTACTAAGGGGAAGGTAGAGGCGCAGTATTTT. Translating gives CSATKGKVEAQYF.

This chain joins TRBV3-1 and TRBJ1-6; D possibly corresponds to TRBD1 (6 bases). V was clipped by 5 bases and J by 7 bases, with 12 bases between them. CDR3 size: 14 residues. Germline V lookup: CDR1 LGHDT, CDR2 YNNKEL (reference sequence). The DNA of the CDR3 is TGTGCCAGCAGCGAAACAGGGTTGAATTCACCCCTCCACTTT. Its translation: CASSETGLNSPLHF.

V usage is TRBV15 and J usage is TRBJ2-5; D is unclear. The CDR3 runs to 12 residues. Trimming removed 5 bases from V and 7 bases from J, with 11 bases in between. CDR1 and CDR2 (germline): LNHNV, YYDKDF (reference sequence). In nucleotides, the CDR3 is TGTGCCACCAGCCCCTTCTTAGGGACCCAGTACTTC. Encoded protein: CATSPFLGTQYF. The full variable domain, its missing parts supplied by reference TRBV15 and TRBJ2-5, is DAMVIQNPRYQVTQFGKPVTLSCSQTLNHNVMYWYQQKSSQAPKLLFHYYDKDFNNEADTPDNFQSRRPNTSFCFLDIRSPGLGDTAMYLCATSPFLGTQYFGPGTRLLVL.

This clonotype was recorded once. This chain connects TRBV3-1 to TRBJ2-2; D unclear. The CDR3 is 15 residues long. The V end was cut by 1 base, the J end by 5 bases, with 11 bases between. In germline, CDR1 is LGHDT, CDR2 YNNKEL (reference sequence). The CDR3 DNA sequence: TGTGCCAGCAGCCAAGGTCGGAAACGGACCGGGGAGCTGTTTTTT. Protein: CASSQGRKRTGELFF.

This clonotype was seen more than once but under ten times. The chain has TRBV7-6 and TRBJ2-2; 8 bases are shared with TRBD2. Losses at the gene ends were 7 bases for V and 1 base for J; bases not matched to a gene: 2. The CDR3 length is 14 residues. Germline CDR1 reads SGHVS; CDR2 reads FNYEAQ. In nucleotides, the CDR3 is TGTGCCAGCACTCTAGCGGGGAACACCGGGGAGCTGTTTTTT. It is translated as CASTLAGNTGELFF.

This clonotype was counted only a few times. This sequence joins TRBV6-5 and TRBJ1-6, with 9 bases matching TRBD1. The V and J ends lost 2 bases and 7 bases, in that order; junction bases with no gene match: 6. CDR3 length equals 16 residues. Germline V gene data show CDR1 as MNHEY and CDR2 as SVGAGI. The CDR3 is CASSYHSDRGNSPLHF. Written as DNA, the CDR3 is TGTGCCAGCAGTTACCATTCTGACAGGGGGAATTCACCCCTCCACTTT.

Only a few counts were recorded for this clonotype. This rearrangement joins TRBV30 to TRBJ1-5; D unclear. The CDR3 spans 13 residues. V gave up 5 bases and J gave up 0 bases, with 8 bases separating them. The V gene's germline CDR1 is GTSNPN and CDR2 SVGIG (reference sequence). CDR3 sequence reads: CAWDHSSNQPQHF. The CDR3, as DNA: TGTGCCTGGGACCATTCTAGCAATCAGCCCCAGCATTTT.

This sequence joins TRBV6-1 and TRBJ1-5; D unresolved. This CDR3 region has 13 residues. V was cut by 10 bases and J by 9 bases, with 19 bases left in between. Looked up from germline, CDR1 is MNHNS and CDR2 is SASEGT. CDR3 loop: CANTPNPSVPQHF. The CDR3 DNA reads as TGTGCCAACACACCAAACCCTTCTGTGCCCCAGCATTTT.

V gene TRBV20-1 combines with J gene TRBJ2-7; D is possibly TRBD2 (6 bases). Germline V gives CDR1 DFQATT, CDR2 SNEGSKA (reference sequence). This CDR3 comprises 10 residues. V was shortened by 6 bases and J by 6 bases, with 9 bases between the two germline ends. The CDR3 sequence is CSAGRTEQYF. The DNA of the CDR3 is TGCAGTGCAGGGAGGACCGAGCAGTACTTC.

The chain carries TRBV6-5 and TRBJ2-7, with 7 bases matching TRBD1. Germline values: CDR1 MNHEY, CDR2 SVGAGI. The V segment lost 6 bases and the J segment 2 bases; nucleotides outside the gene matches: 16. There are 17 residues in the CDR3. CDR3 loop: CASSYNFLQGRTYEQYF. The CDR3 bases are TGTGCCAGCAGCTACAACTTCTTACAGGGGAGAACCTACGAGCAGTACTTC.

There are a few counts of this clonotype. The rearrangement uses TRBV20-1 and TRBJ1-2, with 9 nucleotides matching TRBD1. CDR1 DFQATT and CDR2 SNEGSKA come from the germline V gene (reference sequence). V gave up 1 base and J gave up 8 bases; unmatched junction bases: 5. This CDR3 is 13 amino acids long. CDR3 DNA: TGCAGTGCTAGAGCAGGGACAGGGAGGGGCTACACCTTC. Amino acids: CSARAGTGRGYTF.

A few counts support this clonotype. This chain joins TRBV2 and TRBJ1-1; D unresolved. Germline CDR1 reads SNHLY; CDR2 reads FYNNEI. Between the trimmed V and J ends, which lost 6 bases and 1 base, there was a span of 15 bases. This CDR3 has 15 residues. The CDR3 nucleotides are TGTGCCAGCAGCCGTAATCCAGCCCCGAACACTGAAGCTTTCTTT. This codes for CASSRNPAPNTEAFF.

Only a few counts were recorded for this clonotype. The V and J genes are TRBV30 and TRBJ1-2; D possibly corresponds to TRBD1 (5 bases). V dropped 4 bases and J dropped 4 bases, with 22 bases sitting between them. The CDR3 is 16 amino acids. The germline V gene has CDR1 GTSNPN and CDR2 SVGIG (reference sequence). CDR3 loop: CAWTLNSGRQTYGYTF. For the CDR3, the DNA is TGTGCCTGGACTCTTAATTCGGGGCGGCAAACCTATGGCTACACCTTC.